The entry below gives a single T cell receptor (beta chain) sequence along with its context. The antigen remains unidentified. This sample was taken from a study of vaccination and CD4 T cells after COVID-19. The overall study: The convalescents were made up of six males and four females, two of whom were Hispanic. Overlapping SARS-CoV-2, HCoV-NL63, HCoV-OC43 and HCoV-229E spike peptides were used to stimulate cells.

Treatment given: approximately nine-day PBMC culture with coronavirus spike peptide pools or control peptides (ViraFEST assay). The collection of CD4+ T cells from the unexposed donor took place before the COVID-19 pandemic (2011-2018). CDR1 is MNHEY and CDR2 is SVGEGT in the germline V gene. CDR3 length equals 16 residues. The V gene end was trimmed by 6 bases and the J gene end by 8 bases; junction bases not matched to a gene: 10. Sequencing of cultured CD4+ T cell DNA used the Oncomine TCR Beta short-read assay. TCRdb redid the calling of the PCR reads with MiXCR, one entry per CDR3 protein. The sample lists 4,000 to 5,000 distinct CDR3 sequences; about 60% were seen once.

The rearrangement joins TRBV6-2 or TRBV6-3 to TRBJ2-6, with TRBD1 identical over 10 bases. This receptor was taken from a human donor in good health. The source material was CD4+ T cells from blood, cultured in vitro. CDR3 protein: CASSRDRGSGTNVLTF. The CDR3 DNA reads TGTGCCAGCAGCCGGGACAGGGGTTCGGGGACCAACGTCCTGACTTTC.